This passage covers 13 T cell receptor beta chains from one sample sequenced in a study of cytomegalovirus exposure and HLA in healthy donors. The table came from immunoSEQ multiplex PCR; TCRdb's copy has only in-frame clones and leaves some out. This table holds about 56,000 clones, 75% to 90% found once. Sequencing input: PBMCs. The receptor set was obtained from a woman in her late teens or twenties in good health and CMV-seronegative.

V is TRBV15 and J is TRBJ2-1; maybe TRBD2 (5 bases). Trimming removed 8 bases from V and 1 base from J, with 12 bases in between. The CDR3 contains 14 residues. Germline V gene sequence: CDR1 LNHNV, CDR2 YYDKDF (reference sequence). CDR3 amino acids: CATSPEVSYNEQFF. DNA of the CDR3: TGTGCCACCTCTCCGGAGGTTTCCTACAATGAGCAGTTCTTC. Drawing the rest from reference TRBV15 and TRBJ2-1, the complete variable domain is DAMVIQNPRYQVTQFGKPVTLSCSQTLNHNVMYWYQQKSSQAPKLLFHYYDKDFNNEADTPDNFQSRRPNTSFCFLDIRSPGLGDTAMYLCATSPEVSYNEQFFGPGTRLTVL.

CDR3 in DNA: TGTGCCAGCAGTGAACTATCGAGGGAACAGTACTTC. Translation gives CASSELSREQYF. This sequence joins TRBV2 and TRBJ2-7; D is possibly TRBD2 (5 bases). The germline gives CDR1 SNHLY, CDR2 FYNNEI. The CDR3 contains 12 residues. Trimming cost V 2 bases and J 10 bases, with 12 bases left between them. The entire variable domain, with the rest obtained from reference TRBV2 and TRBJ2-7, is as follows: EPEVTQTPSHQVTQMGQEVILRCVPISNHLYFYWYRQILGQKVEFLVSFYNNEISEKSEIFDDQFSVERPDGSNFTLKIRSTKLEDSAMYFCASSELSREQYFGPGTRLTVT.

This chain connects TRBV5-4 to TRBJ2-6, with D possibly matching TRBD1 (6 bases). Trimming left V 5 bases short and J 0 bases short, with 12 bases between. The CDR3 runs 16 residues. Germline V gives CDR1 SGHNT, CDR2 YYREEE (reference sequence). This chain's CDR3 is CASSYGTNSGANVLTF. Written as DNA, the CDR3 is TGTGCCAGCAGTTACGGGACAAACTCTGGGGCCAACGTCCTGACTTTC.

The chain employs TRBV7-2 and TRBJ2-1, with TRBD2 identical over 14 bases. The V gene end was trimmed by 5 bases and the J gene end by 8 bases; junction bases not matched to a gene: 8. The CDR3 has 16 amino acids. The germline V gene encodes CDR1 SGHTA and CDR2 FQGNSA. This CDR3 reads CASSKGTSGSLDEQFF. In DNA form, the CDR3 reads TGTGCCAGCAGCAAAGGGACTAGCGGGAGTCTGGATGAGCAGTTCTTC.

The V and J genes are TRBV10-3 and TRBJ2-2; a possible D gene is TRBD1 (5 bases). In germline, CDR1 is ENHRY, CDR2 SYGVKD. The CDR3 loop spans 15 amino acids. Trimming shortened V by 4 bases and J by 7 bases, and 16 bases separated the two germline ends. CDR3 DNA sequence: TGTGCCATCAGTGGCTCTTCAAGGGGTATCGGGGAGCTGTTTTTT. Protein sequence: CAISGSSRGIGELFF.

The chain employs TRBV2 and TRBJ2-1, with a weak D call TRBD2 (5 bases). The CDR3 covers 19 residues. From germline, CDR1 is SNHLY and CDR2 FYNNEI. V shed 6 bases and J shed 8 bases, with 32 bases lying between them. CDR3 region: CASRGSRTTLSGRHDEQFF. The CDR3 nucleotides are TGTGCCAGCAGGGGGTCTCGTACGACTTTATCGGGAAGACACGATGAGCAGTTCTTC.

The genes are TRBV13 and TRBJ1-2; 10 bases are shared with TRBD1. CDR1 and CDR2 from the germline V gene are PRHDT and FYEKMQ (reference sequence). V dropped 0 bases and J dropped 7; count of bases not matched to a gene: 11. There are 17 residues in the CDR3. The CDR3 DNA follows: TGTGCCAGCAGCTTAGGGTTACCGGGACAGGGGTTCGGTGGCTACACCTTC. Amino acid sequence: CASSLGLPGQGFGGYTF.

This clone was detected once. This sequence joins TRBV30 and TRBJ2-7; 11 bases are a match to TRBD2. V lost 0 bases, J lost 2 bases, and 12 bases stayed unmatched. CDR3 length: 18 residues. Germline V CDR1 and CDR2: GTSNPN, SVGIG (reference sequence). CDR3 residues: CAWSVPGLAVKPTYEQYF. The CDR3 nucleotides are TGTGCCTGGAGTGTACCGGGACTAGCGGTTAAGCCGACCTACGAGCAGTACTTC.

V gene TRBV4-3 combines with J gene TRBJ1-4; TRBD1 is a possible D gene (5 bases). Deletions cut 0 bases from V and 7 bases from J, with 9 bases between. CDR1 LGHNA and CDR2 YSLEER come from the germline V gene. This CDR3 comprises 14 residues. CDR3 nucleotide sequence: TGCGCCAGCAGCCAAGAAATCAGGGTTGAAAAACTGTTTTTT. This sequence encodes CASSQEIRVEKLFF.

This rearrangement joins TRBV14 to TRBJ2-2; D gene unclear. This CDR3 comprises 13 residues. Trimming stripped 3 bases from V and 5 bases from J, with 7 bases between. Germline CDR1 reads SGHDN; CDR2 reads FVKESK. The CDR3 reads CASSHPQTGELFF. The CDR3 DNA reads TGTGCCAGCAGCCACCCCCAGACCGGGGAGCTGTTTTTT.

The V gene is TRBV29-1, the J gene TRBJ2-1; perhaps TRBD1 as D (5 bases). The CDR3 sequence is 14 residues long. Trimming removed 4 bases at V and 9 bases at J, with 19 bases between. CDR1 is SQVTM, CDR2 ANQGSEA, per germline. The CDR3 sequence is CSVVAGFPPPEQFF. CDR3 sequence (DNA): TGCAGCGTTGTGGCAGGGTTCCCCCCCCCTGAGCAGTTCTTC.

The rearrangement links TRBV6-5 to TRBJ2-7; TRBD2 aligns across 13 bases. V shed 6 bases, J shed 11 bases, and the junction held 10 bases outside the gene matches. CDR1 is MNHEY and CDR2 is SVGAGI in the germline V gene. The CDR3 length is 14 residues. CDR3 protein: CASRPGLAGDLEYF. Here the CDR3 DNA reads TGTGCCAGCAGACCCGGACTAGCGGGAGATCTTGAGTACTTC.

The chain is built from TRBV9 and TRBJ2-7, with 14 bases matching TRBD2. This CDR3 region has 16 residues. Germline V gene data show CDR1 as SGDLS and CDR2 as YYNGEE. After removal of 3 bases from V and 3 bases from J, the junction contained 5 bases not matched to a gene. CDR3 bases: TGTGCCAGCAGCGCCGGGGGACTAGCGGGAGACTACGAGCAGTACTTC. Translated: CASSAGGLAGDYEQYF.